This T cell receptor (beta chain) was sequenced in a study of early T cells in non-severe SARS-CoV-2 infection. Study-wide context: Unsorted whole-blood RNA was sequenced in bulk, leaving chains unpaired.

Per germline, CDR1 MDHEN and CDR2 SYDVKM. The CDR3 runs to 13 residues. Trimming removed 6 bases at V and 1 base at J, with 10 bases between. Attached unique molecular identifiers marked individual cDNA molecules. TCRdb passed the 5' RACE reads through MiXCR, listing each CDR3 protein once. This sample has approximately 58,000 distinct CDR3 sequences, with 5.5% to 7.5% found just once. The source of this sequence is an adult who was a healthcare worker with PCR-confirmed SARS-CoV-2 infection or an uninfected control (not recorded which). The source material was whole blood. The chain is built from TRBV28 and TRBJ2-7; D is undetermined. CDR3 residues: CASSPGPSYEQYF. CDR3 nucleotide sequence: TGTGCCAGCAGCCCCGGTCCTTCCTACGAGCAGTACTTC.